Presented here are 26 T cell receptor beta chains from one specimen sequenced in a study of PD-1 blockade in classical Hodgkin lymphoma. Sequencing used immunoSEQ multiplex PCR; TCRdb keeps in-frame clones, though not all of them. The sample consists of 21,000 or so clones, approximately 90% of them appearing once. Time point: cycle 4 day 1 (C4D1), after five to seven weeks of nivolumab. Every patient experienced relapse after autologous stem cell transplantation, and brentuximab vedotin exposure varied. The sample in question was peripheral blood mononuclear cells (PBMCs), obtained before the fourth cycle of nivolumab. These TCRs come from a human donor with classical Hodgkin lymphoma.

The rearrangement links TRBV6-1 to TRBJ2-6; D is possibly TRBD2 (6 bases). Germline CDR1 reads MNHNS; CDR2 reads SASEGT. Trimming stripped 5 bases from V and 4 bases from J, with 12 bases between. CDR3 length equals 15 residues. The CDR3 DNA is TGTGCCAGCAGTAAAAGCGGGTCCGGGGCCAACGTCCTGACTTTC. Amino acids: CASSKSGSGANVLTF.

The CDR3 DNA reads TGTGCCATCAGTGAGTCTAGGGCTACCTATGGCTACACCTTC. This codes for CAISESRATYGYTF. This chain connects TRBV10-3 to TRBJ1-2; D is unclear. Trimming took off 0 bases at V and 4 bases at J, with 9 bases between the two ends. The CDR3 sequence is 14 residues long. The germline V gene has CDR1 ENHRY and CDR2 SYGVKD.

The chain is built from TRBV4-1 and TRBJ1-3; no clear D. V lost 2 bases, J lost 0 bases, and 14 bases lay in between. The germline V gene encodes CDR1 MGHRA and CDR2 YSYEKL. The CDR3 is 17 amino acids. CDR3 nucleotide sequence: TGCGCCAGCAGCCAACAAGATCTCCTCATCTCTGGAAACACCATATATTTT. Translated: CASSQQDLLISGNTIYF.

The chain joins TRBV23-1 to TRBJ1-2; D is ambiguous. TRBV23-1 has ORF status, its function being uncertain. The CDR3 runs to 12 residues. V lost 7 bases, J lost 6 bases, and 12 bases lay in between. The CDR3 reads CASTQRADGYTF. DNA of the CDR3: TGCGCCAGCACCCAGCGGGCAGATGGCTACACCTTC.

This chain links TRBV15 with TRBJ1-2, with D possibly matching TRBD1 (5 bases). CDR3 length equals 14 residues. The germline V gene encodes CDR1 LNHNV and CDR2 YYDKDF (reference sequence). Trimming removed 3 bases at V and 8 bases at J, with 16 bases between. The CDR3 nucleotides read TGTGCCACCAGCAGGTACCCGGGGGGGAACGGCTACACCTTC. This codes for CATSRYPGGNGYTF.

This clone came up a few times. This chain uses TRBV19 with TRBJ2-7; 13 bases align to TRBD2. CDR3 length: 18 amino acids. The V segment lost 3 bases and the J segment 7 bases; nucleotides outside the gene matches: 15. Per the germline V gene, CDR1 is LNHDA and CDR2 is SQIVND (reference sequence). The CDR3 is CASSIATELGLAGAEQYF. In DNA form, the CDR3 reads TGTGCCAGTAGTATTGCGACAGAGCTAGGACTAGCGGGGGCTGAGCAGTACTTC.

The chain joins TRBV10-3 to TRBJ2-6; 9 bases align to TRBD1. J gave up 3 bases and V 7 bases, and 16 bases lay outside the gene matches. Germline loops: CDR1 ENHRY, CDR2 SYGVKD. This CDR3 is built from 19 residues. The CDR3: CAITEGPGTGPFGANVLTF. CDR3 sequence (DNA): TGTGCCATCACCGAGGGGCCCGGGACAGGGCCCTTTGGGGCCAACGTCCTGACTTTC.

This chain connects TRBV19 to TRBJ2-2; 8 nucleotides align to TRBD2. V lost 10 bases to trimming and J lost 6 bases; unmatched junction nucleotides: 19. Per germline, CDR1 LNHDA and CDR2 SQIVND (reference sequence). This CDR3 region has 17 residues. Written as DNA, the CDR3 is TGTGCCACCCCAAAGGGAAGCGGGAGTATTTCGGCCGGGGAGCTGTTTTTT. It codes for CATPKGSGSISAGELFF.

In nucleotides, the CDR3 is TGCGCCAGCAGCCCGCGAACTAGCGGGGGGTACCCGGTCGATGAGCAGTTCTTC. Translation: CASSPRTSGGYPVDEQFF. The chain is built from TRBV5-1 and TRBJ2-1, with TRBD2 matching over 12 bases. V trimming: 4 bases; J trimming: 8 bases; junction bases outside the gene matches: 16. Germline V gene lookup returns CDR1 SGHRS and CDR2 YFSETQ. There are 18 residues in the CDR3. Filled out from reference TRBV5-1 and TRBJ2-1, the complete variable domain reads KAGVTQTPRYLIKTRGQQVTLSCSPISGHRSVSWYQQTPGQGLQFLFEYFSETQRNKGNFPGRFSGRQFSNSRSEMNVSTLELGDSALYLCASSPRTSGGYPVDEQFFGPGTRLTVL.

In its sample, this clone was seen once. CDR3 DNA: TGTGCCAGCAGTCCCCCAGGGGGGCCGCACACAGATACGCAGTATTTT. Translating it yields CASSPPGGPHTDTQYF. This chain connects TRBV27 to TRBJ2-3; the D gene is possibly TRBD1 (7 bases). V gave up 5 bases and J gave up 2 bases, with 17 bases separating them. CDR3 size: 16 residues. CDR1 MNHEY and CDR2 SMNVEV come from the germline V gene (reference sequence).

The sample holds a few counts of this clone. The V call is TRBV6-5, the J call TRBJ1-2; weak D call: TRBD1 (6 bases). The length of the CDR3 is 12 residues. The germline V gene encodes CDR1 MNHEY and CDR2 SVGAGI. V lost 10 bases, J lost 1 base, and 10 bases lay in between. CDR3 in amino acids: CAIKGDNYGYTF. The DNA for the CDR3 is TGTGCCATCAAGGGGGATAACTATGGCTACACCTTC.

The V gene is TRBV5-4, the J gene TRBJ2-7; either TRBD1 or TRBD2 may fit D (5 bases each). Between the trimmed V and J ends, which lost 0 bases and 2 bases, there was a span of 6 bases. Germline-derived CDR1 and CDR2 are SGHNT and YYREEE (reference sequence). The CDR3 is 13 amino acids. The CDR3 region has the DNA TGTGCCAGCAGCTTGGCGGGACCCTACGAGCAGTACTTC. Translating it yields CASSLAGPYEQYF.

The chain is built from TRBV18 and TRBJ2-1; D is undetermined. Germline CDR1 is KGHSH and CDR2 is LQKENI. V was clipped by 4 bases and J by 3 bases, with 10 bases between them. The CDR3 has 14 amino acids. Here the CDR3 reads CASSRVGNYNEQFF. In DNA, the CDR3 is TGTGCCAGCTCACGTGTAGGCAACTACAATGAGCAGTTCTTC.

A single count supports this clone. V gene TRBV9 combines with J gene TRBJ2-3; 13 bases match TRBD2. CDR3 size: 18 residues. From germline, CDR1 is SGDLS and CDR2 YYNGEE. The V segment lost 3 bases and the J segment 4 bases; nucleotides outside the gene matches: 11. This CDR3 is CASSAQPYTSGRADTQYF. The CDR3, as DNA: TGTGCCAGCAGCGCACAACCCTATACTAGCGGGAGGGCAGATACGCAGTATTTT. The entire variable domain, with the rest obtained from reference TRBV9 and TRBJ2-3, is as follows: DSGVTQTPKHLITATGQRVTLRCSPRSGDLSVYWYQQSLDQGLQFLIQYYNGEERAKGNILERFSAQQFPDLHSELNLSSLELGDSALYFCASSAQPYTSGRADTQYFGPGTRLTVL.

The chain has TRBV19 and TRBJ2-3, with no clear D. The V end lost 3 bases, the J end lost 6 bases, and 7 bases lay between the germline ends. This CDR3 comprises 12 residues. Germline values: CDR1 LNHDA, CDR2 SQIVND (reference sequence). The CDR3 loop is CASSILYDTQYF. The CDR3 region has the DNA TGTGCCAGTAGTATTCTTTATGATACGCAGTATTTT.

A single count supports this clone. The rearrangement uses TRBV6-6 and TRBJ1-4; 7 nucleotides line up with TRBD1. CDR3 length: 16 amino acids. The germline V gene encodes CDR1 MNHNY and CDR2 SVGAGI (reference sequence). J gave up 4 bases and V 6 bases, and 11 bases lay outside the gene matches. The CDR3 loop reads CASSLRPGQNNEKLFF. The CDR3 coding sequence is TGTGCCAGCAGCCTACGGCCGGGACAGAATAATGAAAAACTGTTTTTT.

This clone was counted a few times. The chain uses TRBV30 and TRBJ2-3; D remains unclear. There are 11 residues in the CDR3. V lost 7 bases, J lost 4 bases, and 9 bases lay in between. In germline, CDR1 is GTSNPN, CDR2 SVGIG (reference sequence). The CDR3, as DNA: TGTGCCTCAAGTCCGGCAGATACGCAGTATTTT. It encodes CASSPADTQYF.

Note on this clone: The sample holds other DNA sequences that translate to the same CDR3. This chain connects TRBV7-9 to TRBJ2-1, with TRBD2 identical over 7 bases. The germline CDR1 and CDR2 sequences are SEHNR and FQNEAQ (reference sequence). The CDR3 length is 14 residues. With V trimmed by 3 bases and J by 3 bases, 2 bases remained unmatched. The CDR3 sequence is CASSLASGYNEQFF. The CDR3 nucleotides are TGTGCCAGCAGCTTGGCTAGCGGCTACAATGAGCAGTTCTTC.

The chain employs TRBV29-1 and TRBJ2-3, with TRBD1 identical over 7 bases. V lost 3 bases and J lost 5; bases outside the gene matches: 8. The CDR3 contains 14 residues. Per germline, CDR1 SQVTM and CDR2 ANQGSEA. As DNA, the CDR3 is TGCAGCGTTGAGGGGCCAGGGGGTCTAGATACGCAGTATTTT. The encoded protein is CSVEGPGGLDTQYF.

This rearrangement joins TRBV27 to TRBJ1-2; 11 bases agree with TRBD1. V was clipped by 0 bases and J by 5 bases; unmatched bases: 2. CDR1 is MNHEY and CDR2 is SMNVEV in the germline V gene (reference sequence). The CDR3 runs to 15 residues. The CDR3 DNA reads TGTGCCAGCAGTTTATCCGGACAGGGGGCGTATGGCTACACCTTC. Encoded protein: CASSLSGQGAYGYTF.

This chain uses TRBV9 with TRBJ2-1, with 8 bases identical to TRBD2. Germline-derived CDR1 and CDR2 are SGDLS and YYNGEE. The CDR3 is 15 residues long. After removal of 0 bases from V and 2 bases from J, the junction contained 1 base not matched to a gene. CDR3 sequence reads: CASSVGGGTYNEQFF. The CDR3, as DNA: TGTGCCAGCAGCGTAGGCGGGGGGACCTACAATGAGCAGTTCTTC.

The chain employs TRBV7-3 and TRBJ2-2, with 8 bases aligning to TRBD1. Germline values: CDR1 SGHTA, CDR2 FQGTGA. The J segment lost 7 bases and the V segment lost 5 bases, leaving 6 bases of the junction unmatched. The CDR3 sequence is 14 residues long. The CDR3 reads CASSADREVGELFF. Here the CDR3 DNA reads TGTGCCAGCAGCGCGGACAGGGAGGTCGGGGAGCTGTTTTTT. The full variable domain, rest sourced from reference TRBV7-3 and TRBJ2-2, is GAGVSQTPSNKVTEKGKYVELRCDPISGHTALYWYRQSLGQGPEFLIYFQGTGAADDSGLPNDRFFAVRPEGSVSTLKIQRTERGDSAVYLCASSADREVGELFFGEGSRLTVL.

The chain has TRBV5-5 and TRBJ2-3; tentative D call: TRBD2 (7 bases). Looked up from germline, CDR1 is SGHKS and CDR2 is YYEKEE (reference sequence). Trimming shortened V by 4 bases and J by 2 bases, and 23 bases separated the two germline ends. This CDR3 region has 18 residues. CDR3 loop: CASSPEQQGGGYTDTQYF. The CDR3, as DNA: TGTGCCAGCAGCCCTGAACAGCAAGGCGGGGGCTACACAGATACGCAGTATTTT. The full variable domain, completed using reference TRBV5-5 and TRBJ2-3, is DAGVTQSPTHLIKTRGQQVTLRCSPISGHKSVSWYQQVLGQGPQFIFQYYEKEERGRGNFPDRFSARQFPNYSSELNVNALLLGDSALYLCASSPEQQGGGYTDTQYFGPGTRLTVL.

This clone is a singleton in its sample. V and J are TRBV4-2 and TRBJ2-3, with TRBD2 matching 11 bases. Germline V CDR1 and CDR2: LGHNA, YNFKEQ. With V trimmed by 1 base and J by 3 bases, 15 bases remained unmatched. CDR3 length equals 20 residues. The DNA of the CDR3 is TGTGCCAGCAGCCAAGGTTGGGGTGTAGTAGCGGGAGGGCCTACAGATACGCAGTATTTT. Its protein product is CASSQGWGVVAGGPTDTQYF.

The rearrangement links TRBV19 to TRBJ1-5, with a possible D match to TRBD1 (6 bases). The CDR3 extends over 15 amino acids. Germline values: CDR1 LNHDA, CDR2 SQIVND (reference sequence). The ends were cut back, 3 bases at V and 3 bases at J, with 12 bases in the middle. The CDR3, as DNA: TGTGCCAGTAGTATTTTCCGACAGGACAATCAGCCCCAGCATTTT. This sequence encodes CASSIFRQDNQPQHF.

This chain joins TRBV19 and TRBJ2-1; 10 nucleotides line up with TRBD2. With V trimmed by 5 bases and J by 8 bases, 9 bases remained unmatched. Germline V gene data show CDR1 as LNHDA and CDR2 as SQIVND (reference sequence). This CDR3 contains 15 residues. For the CDR3, the DNA is TGTGCCAGTAGTGGACTAGCGGTTTTAGTGGATGAGCAGTTCTTC. It codes for CASSGLAVLVDEQFF.